The rows below give T cell receptor beta chains drawn from one sample of a study of long-term antiretroviral therapy in people with HIV. Generated by immunoSEQ multiplex PCR, the TCRdb table keeps only in-frame clones and is missing some. The sample holds roughly 35,000 clones; 65% to 90% are singletons and the top ten take 4.4%. The source was unsorted PBMCs, collected around 3.3 years after starting antiretroviral therapy. These receptors were taken from a man younger than 35 with HIV. Both conserved end residues are part of each CDR3. A D gene is named only where the DNA matches it firmly. Not every row has a clone size; where given, it reads once, few, many or a size class.

-	-	TRBV18	TRBJ2-5	CASSRGPETQYF	TGTGCCAGCTCACGGGGCCCAGAGACCCAGTACTTC
TRBD2	-	TRBV5-6	TRBJ2-3	CASSFLAGSTDTQYF	TGTGCCAGCAGCTTCTTAGCGGGTAGCACAGATACGCAGTATTTT
-	-	TRBV7-2	TRBJ2-7	CASSLVALSSYEQYF	TGTGCCAGCAGCTTAGTAGCATTGAGCTCCTACGAGCAGTACTTC
-	few	TRBV4-2	TRBJ1-2	CASSQAEGGGYTF	TGTGCCAGCAGCCAAGCAGAGGGGGGTGGCTACACCTTC
-	few	TRBV7-2	TRBJ1-1	CASSPSGTLNTEAFF	TGTGCCAGCAGCCCGAGCGGTACTCTGAACACTGAAGCTTTCTTT
-	-	TRBV7-2	TRBJ1-1	CASGTAGTEAFF	TGTGCCAGCGGGACTGCGGGCACTGAAGCTTTCTTT
-	-	TRBV6-5	TRBJ1-1	CASSYSGKVYTEAFF	TGTGCCAGCAGTTACTCAGGCAAGGTTTACACTGAAGCTTTCTTT
-	once	TRBV19	TRBJ1-1	CASSIDPRRTEAFF	TGTGCCAGTAGTATAGACCCGAGGAGGACTGAAGCTTTCTTT
TRBD2	-	TRBV7-9	TRBJ2-1	CASSLGRGGHNEQFF	TGTGCCAGCAGCTTGGGCCGGGGGGGCCACAATGAGCAGTTCTTC
-	-	TRBV7-2	TRBJ1-1	CASSSSPRPDRPFEAFF	TGTGCCAGCAGCTCTAGCCCCCGGCCCGACAGGCCCTTTGAAGCTTTCTTT
-	few	TRBV27	TRBJ1-1	CASSLEPHAEAFF	TGTGCCAGCAGTTTGGAGCCGCACGCTGAAGCTTTCTTT
-	-	TRBV4-1	TRBJ1-2	CASSQDSRANYGYTF	TGCGCCAGCAGCCAAGATAGCAGGGCTAACTATGGCTACACCTTC
-	-	TRBV11-2	TRBJ2-1	CASGSGTKSSYNEQFF	TGTGCCAGCGGGAGTGGGACAAAGAGCTCCTACAATGAGCAGTTCTTC
-	-	TRBV7-6	TRBJ2-1	CASSLSGLGYEQFF	TGTGCCAGCAGCTTGAGCGGGCTGGGGTATGAGCAGTTCTTC
-	once	TRBV4-3	TRBJ2-1	CASSQEWSSNGYYNEQFF	TGCGCCAGCAGCCAAGAATGGTCCAGCAACGGATATTACAATGAGCAGTTCTTC
-	-	TRBV7-3	TRBJ2-3	CASSPGPGDTDTQYF	TGTGCCAGCAGCCCAGGGCCAGGGGACACAGATACGCAGTATTTT
TRBD1	-	TRBV12-5	TRBJ1-1	CASGLGDRGWDTEAFF	TGTGCTAGTGGTTTGGGCGACAGGGGTTGGGACACTGAAGCTTTCTTT
-	-	TRBV7-8	TRBJ1-2	CASTYSLGGYGYTF	TGTGCCAGCACCTATAGCCTAGGGGGCTATGGCTACACCTTC
-	once	TRBV27	TRBJ2-2	CASSLARGQTYTGELFF	TGTGCCAGCAGTTTAGCTAGAGGGCAGACGTACACCGGGGAGCTGTTTTTT
-	-	TRBV7-9	TRBJ1-1	CASSQPLRASGTEAFF	TGTGCCAGCAGCCAACCCCTCCGGGCCTCTGGCACTGAAGCTTTCTTT
TRBD2	-	TRBV27	TRBJ2-1	CASSTPGLAGGLLSEQFF	TGTGCCAGCAGTACCCCGGGACTAGCGGGGGGGCTTCTCAGTGAGCAGTTCTTC
-	-	TRBV9	TRBJ2-7	CASSGQGTHLEQYF	TGTGCCAGCAGCGGGCAGGGAACGCATCTCGAGCAGTACTTC
-	once	TRBV7-8	TRBJ2-5	CASSFGGLETQYF	TGTGCCAGCAGCTTCGGGGGGCTGGAGACCCAGTACTTC
TRBD1	-	TRBV29-1	TRBJ2-7	CSVYPGQGTYEQYF	TGCAGCGTTTATCCGGGACAGGGAACCTACGAGCAGTACTTC
-	-	TRBV2	TRBJ2-3	CASSREGGGADTQYF	TGTGCCAGCAGTCGCGAGGGGGGCGGGGCAGATACGCAGTATTTT
TRBD1	-	TRBV11-2	TRBJ1-1	CASSLERDSEAFF	TGTGCCAGCAGCTTAGAGCGGGACAGTGAAGCTTTCTTT
TRBD1	few	TRBV15	TRBJ1-2	CATSETGTYGYTF	TGTGCCACCAGCGAGACAGGGACCTATGGCTACACCTTC
-	-	TRBV5-1	TRBJ2-7	CASSLGSLGYEQYF	TGCGCCAGCAGCTTGGGTTCCCTCGGATACGAGCAGTACTTC
TRBD1	once	TRBV27	TRBJ1-2	CASSLGRTGGYGYTF	TGTGCCAGCAGTTTAGGTCGAACAGGGGGTTATGGCTACACCTTC
TRBD1	-	TRBV29-1	TRBJ1-1	CSAETGGTEAFF	TGCAGCGCTGAGACAGGGGGCACTGAAGCTTTCTTT
-	-	TRBV6-1	TRBJ1-1	CASSVPTVYNGAFF	TGTGCCAGCAGTGTTCCGACAGTTTACAATGGAGCTTTCTTT
TRBD1	-	TRBV19	TRBJ2-5	CASSIATGTVVQETQYF	TGTGCCAGTAGTATAGCTACAGGGACAGTGGTCCAAGAGACCCAGTACTTC
TRBD1	-	TRBV13	TRBJ2-7	CASSTLGQAYEQYF	TGTGCCAGCAGTACCCTAGGACAGGCGTACGAGCAGTACTTC
-	-	TRBV5-6	TRBJ1-2	CASSLAGQTYGYTF	TGTGCCAGCAGCTTGGCGGGACAAACCTATGGCTACACCTTC
-	-	TRBV5-1	TRBJ1-1	CASSFRGLNTEAFF	TGCGCCAGCAGCTTCCGGGGTCTAAACACTGAAGCTTTCTTT
-	-	TRBV6-6	TRBJ1-4	CASSLTTVTNEKLFF	TGTGCCAGCAGCCTAACGACAGTAACTAATGAAAAACTGTTTTTT
-	once	TRBV19	TRBJ2-5	CASSTRQLQETQYF	TGTGCCAGTAGTACCCGACAGCTCCAAGAGACCCAGTACTTC
TRBD1	-	TRBV7-9	TRBJ2-2	CASTSPGQGNTGELFF	TGTGCCAGCACCTCTCCGGGACAGGGAAACACCGGGGAGCTGTTTTTT
-	few	TRBV6-5	TRBJ1-5	CASSSRQFGWPQHF	TGTGCCAGCAGCTCTCGACAGTTCGGTTGGCCCCAGCATTTT
TRBD2	-	TRBV7-2	TRBJ2-3	CASSLVGTSGGYSSDTQYF	TGTGCCAGCAGCCTAGTGGGGACTAGCGGGGGGTACAGTTCAGATACGCAGTATTTT
TRBD1	-	TRBV29-1	TRBJ2-2	CSVEDPQGQGAGELFF	TGCAGCGTTGAAGATCCCCAGGGACAGGGGGCCGGGGAGCTGTTTTTT
-	-	TRBV9	TRBJ1-1	CASSVEGTMNTEAFF	TGTGCCAGCAGCGTAGAGGGAACAATGAACACTGAAGCTTTCTTT
-	-	TRBV19	TRBJ1-1	CASSIGGGSTEAFF	TGTGCCAGTAGTATAGGGGGAGGGAGCACTGAAGCTTTCTTT
-	-	TRBV6-6	TRBJ1-1	CASSYNRRTEAFF	TGTGCCAGCAGTTATAACAGAAGGACTGAAGCTTTCTTT
TRBD2	-	TRBV5-6	TRBJ2-7	CASSLKGTSGTNYEQYF	TGTGCCAGCAGCTTGAAAGGGACTAGCGGAACGAACTACGAGCAGTACTTC
-	-	TRBV5-5	TRBJ2-1	CASSLEGRIYNEQFF	TGTGCCAGCAGCTTGGAGGGGAGGATTTACAATGAGCAGTTCTTC
-	-	TRBV4-1	TRBJ2-7	CASSQSGYEQYF	TGCGCCAGCAGCCAAAGCGGCTACGAGCAGTACTTC
-	-	TRBV9	TRBJ2-3	CASSVGGSTDTQYF	TGTGCCAGCAGCGTAGGCGGGAGCACAGATACGCAGTATTTT
TRBD2	-	TRBV10-3	TRBJ2-1	CAISDPRLSAGGPSSVEQFF	TGTGCCATCAGTGACCCCCGTCTTTCAGCGGGAGGGCCATCCTCGGTTGAGCAGTTCTTC
-	-	TRBV18	TRBJ2-1	CASSGRDNEQFF	TGTGCCAGCTCAGGCAGGGACAATGAGCAGTTCTTC
-	few	TRBV7-9	TRBJ1-2	CASSRGQNPYTF	TGTGCCAGCAGTCGAGGACAAAACCCCTACACCTTC
-	-	TRBV7-9	TRBJ1-1	CASSLEPPAPEAFF	TGTGCCAGCAGCTTAGAACCCCCGGCACCTGAAGCTTTCTTT
-	-	TRBV10-3	TRBJ1-5	CAIRRGGNQPQHF	TGTGCCATCAGGCGGGGGGGAAATCAGCCCCAGCATTTT
TRBD1	-	TRBV5-1	TRBJ1-1	CASSWTGENTEAFF	TGCGCCAGCAGTTGGACAGGGGAGAACACTGAAGCTTTCTTT
TRBD2	once	TRBV2	TRBJ2-7	CASSEFGGGNSYEQYF	TGTGCCAGCAGTGAATTCGGCGGGGGGAACTCCTACGAGCAGTACTTC